One and the same sample provided the 21 T cell receptor beta chains below, sequenced in a study of Ad26.COV2.S vaccination and SARS-CoV-2 variants. Method: immunoSEQ multiplex PCR; TCRdb's copy keeps in-frame clones and lacks some. The table has 440,000 or so clones, 90% seen once. Stated treatment: 15 to 20 received Ad26.COV2.S at low or high dose, single or two shots; 5 received placebo; per-sample allocation not given. Samples came from day 63 after the first vaccine or placebo injection. Specimen: peripheral blood, collected in a trial of Ad26.COV2.S vaccine versus placebo. The receptor set was obtained from a person aged 18-65 years who received the Ad26.COV2.S COVID-19 vaccine or a placebo.

The V call is TRBV27, the J call TRBJ2-3; 10 bases are shared with TRBD1. CDR1 MNHEY and CDR2 SMNVEV come from the germline V gene (reference sequence). Germline trimming cut 5 bases from V and 4 bases from J; bases unmatched to any gene: 6. This CDR3 has 15 amino acids. The CDR3 DNA reads TGTGCCAGCAGTCCCCGGGACAGGGGATCAGATACGCAGTATTTT. Translated: CASSPRDRGSDTQYF.

This sequence joins TRBV28 and TRBJ2-5; no reliable D call. The V gene's germline CDR1 is MDHEN and CDR2 SYDVKM. V dropped 7 bases and J dropped 0 bases, with 24 bases sitting between them. The CDR3 contains 18 residues. The CDR3 sequence is CASTVGRRSGRYQETQYF. The CDR3 nucleotides are TGTGCCAGCACCGTAGGGCGCAGGTCTGGCAGGTACCAAGAGACCCAGTACTTC.

The chain is built from TRBV6-5 and TRBJ1-5, with D perhaps TRBD1 (6 bases). Germline CDR1 reads MNHEY; CDR2 reads SVGAGI. Trimming pared 8 bases from V and 7 bases from J, leaving 18 bases between. The CDR3 has 14 amino acids. CDR3 loop: CASALQGGQQPQHF. CDR3 DNA sequence: TGTGCCAGCGCCCTACAGGGAGGTCAACAGCCCCAGCATTTT.

The chain employs TRBV11-1 and TRBJ2-1; 8 bases line up with TRBD2. CDR3 length: 15 amino acids. Trimming removed 2 bases from V and 7 bases from J; junction bases left unmatched: 7. CDR1 is SGHAT, CDR2 FQDESV, per germline (reference sequence). CDR3 in DNA: TGTGCCAGCAGCTTACCGGGACTAGGGTCGAATGAGCAGTTCTTC. Protein product: CASSLPGLGSNEQFF.

V and J are TRBV5-1 and TRBJ2-7; possible D gene TRBD1, 5 bases. Germline CDR1 and CDR2: SGHRS and YFSETQ. V dropped 0 bases and J dropped 3 bases, with 16 bases sitting between them. The CDR3 runs to 16 residues. The CDR3 spells CASSLDLDIWYYEQYF. CDR3 coding DNA: TGCGCCAGCAGCTTGGATTTGGACATATGGTACTACGAGCAGTACTTC.

The chain has TRBV9 and TRBJ2-2; 10 bases map to TRBD1. CDR1 and CDR2 from the germline V gene are SGDLS and YYNGEE. The J segment lost 3 bases and the V segment lost 3 bases, leaving 11 bases of the junction unmatched. The CDR3 loop spans 18 amino acids. The CDR3 bases are TGTGCCAGCAGCGCCCAGCCCACGGGACAGGGGCACACCGGGGAGCTGTTTTTT. It yields the protein CASSAQPTGQGHTGELFF.

The chain combines TRBV20-1 with TRBJ2-7; D gene unclear. The CDR3 runs to 12 residues. Germline loops: CDR1 DFQATT, CDR2 SNEGSKA (reference sequence). The V and J ends lost 3 bases and 2 bases respectively, with 8 bases between them. The CDR3 sequence: CSASASAYEQYF. The CDR3 coding sequence is TGCAGTGCTAGTGCCAGTGCCTACGAGCAGTACTTC.

Here the CDR3 reads CASSFKGGVKLFF. Here the CDR3 DNA reads TGTGCCAGCAGTTTTAAGGGTGGGGTAAAACTGTTTTTT. The chain links TRBV28 to TRBJ1-4; no definite D call. CDR1 is MDHEN, CDR2 SYDVKM, per germline. This CDR3 is 13 amino acids long. V gave up 3 bases and J gave up 10 bases, with 12 bases separating them.

The chain links TRBV9 to TRBJ2-1; TRBD1 matches at 8 bases. In germline, CDR1 is SGDLS, CDR2 YYNGEE. With 3 bases clipped from V and 12 bases from J, the junction kept 2 bases outside the gene matches. The CDR3 is 11 amino acids. CDR3 DNA: TGTGCCAGCAGCGGACAGGGGCGGCAGTTCTTC. It yields the protein CASSGQGRQFF.

This chain connects TRBV9 to TRBJ2-2; TRBD2 agrees at 10 bases. The germline gives CDR1 SGDLS, CDR2 YYNGEE. There are 15 residues in the CDR3. J gave up 8 bases and V 4 bases, and 8 bases lay outside the gene matches. The CDR3 bases are TGTGCCAGCAGCCCCCGGCCTAGCGGGAGTGGGGAGCTGTTTTTT. This translates into CASSPRPSGSGELFF.

CDR3 protein: CASSLGQNQPQHF. In nucleotides, the CDR3 is TGCGCCAGCAGCTTGGGTCAAAATCAGCCCCAGCATTTT. V and J are TRBV5-1 and TRBJ1-5; D is unresolved. The germline V gene has CDR1 SGHRS and CDR2 YFSETQ. The CDR3 runs to 13 residues. V gave up 0 bases and J gave up 4 bases, with 5 bases separating them.

The chain recombines TRBV7-2 with TRBJ2-1, with 8 positions matching TRBD1. V lost 1 base, J lost 10 bases, and 9 bases stayed unmatched. The CDR3 contains 15 residues. Germline values: CDR1 SGHTA, CDR2 FQGNSA. CDR3 DNA: TGTGCCAGCAGCTTAGACGGACAGGGAGACCGCGAGCAGTTCTTC. Its protein product is CASSLDGQGDREQFF. The variable domain in full, with the rest retrieved from reference TRBV7-2 and TRBJ2-1, is GAGVSQSPSNKVTEKGKDVELRCDPISGHTALYWYRQSLGQGLEFLIYFQGNSAPDKSGLPSDRFSAERTGGSVSTLTIQRTQQEDSAVYLCASSLDGQGDREQFFGPGTRLTVL.

The chain links TRBV20-1 to TRBJ2-1; D remains ambiguous. The CDR3 sequence is 11 residues long. V was clipped by 5 bases and J by 10 bases, with 12 bases between them. Per germline, CDR1 DFQATT and CDR2 SNEGSKA (reference sequence). The DNA for the CDR3 is TGCAGTGCTCCCTTGACGGAAGAGCAGTTCTTC. It codes for CSAPLTEEQFF.

The chain employs TRBV11-1 and TRBJ2-7, with 9 nucleotides matching TRBD1. V lost 1 base, J lost 3 bases, and 4 bases stayed unmatched. This CDR3 is built from 15 residues. CDR1 and CDR2 from the germline V gene are SGHAT and FQDESV (reference sequence). Here the CDR3 DNA reads TGTGCCAGCAGCTTAGGGGGGACAGGGATCTACGAGCAGTACTTC. This sequence encodes CASSLGGTGIYEQYF.

This clone showed up just once. The rearrangement joins TRBV6-5 to TRBJ2-1; 10 nucleotides agree with TRBD2. The CDR3 runs 15 residues. The J segment lost 8 bases and the V segment lost 8 bases, leaving 12 bases of the junction unmatched. Germline-derived CDR1 and CDR2 are MNHEY and SVGAGI. The CDR3: CASAKREGLVDEQFF. The CDR3, as DNA: TGTGCCAGCGCCAAGCGGGAGGGCCTAGTCGATGAGCAGTTCTTC.

Notes on this clone: The same CDR3 is also encoded by other DNA sequences in this sample. V is TRBV30 and J is TRBJ1-6; TRBD1 aligns across 9 bases. Per germline, CDR1 GTSNPN and CDR2 SVGIG (reference sequence). This CDR3 spans 15 amino acids. V lost 3 bases and J lost 7; bases outside the gene matches: 7. CDR3: CAWRTQGAINSPLHF. CDR3 coding DNA: TGTGCCTGGAGGACACAGGGGGCAATCAATTCACCCCTCCACTTT.

As for this clone: The same CDR3 also results from other DNA sequences found in this sample. The chain joins TRBV7-3 to TRBJ2-6, with D unresolved. Germline CDR1 and CDR2: SGHTA and FQGTGA. The CDR3 spans 15 residues. The germline V and J ends were trimmed by 0 bases and 1 base, with 4 bases remaining between them. DNA for the CDR3: TGTGCCAGCAGCTTAACCCCTTCTGGGGCCAACGTCCTGACTTTC. The encoded protein is CASSLTPSGANVLTF.

The chain couples TRBV4-1 to TRBJ2-5, with 11 positions matching TRBD2. The CDR3 extends over 16 amino acids. The germline V gene has CDR1 MGHRA and CDR2 YSYEKL. Trimming cost V 4 bases and J 4 bases; bases outside gene matches: 8. CDR3 sequence: CASSRLAGGRGETQYF. DNA for the CDR3: TGCGCCAGCAGCCGCTTAGCGGGAGGGAGGGGAGAGACCCAGTACTTC.

This rearrangement joins TRBV18 to TRBJ2-7, with D uncertain. The germline V gene has CDR1 KGHSH and CDR2 LQKENI. The length of the CDR3 is 14 residues. Trimming removed 5 bases from V and 6 bases from J, with 17 bases in between. The CDR3 loop is CASSSSSRRREQYF. CDR3 nucleotides: TGTGCCAGCTCATCTTCTTCCAGGCGACGCGAGCAGTACTTC.

The chain recombines TRBV19 with TRBJ2-3, with D tentatively TRBD1 (5 bases). CDR3 length equals 16 residues. V gave up 4 bases and J gave up 3 bases, with 17 bases separating them. Germline V gene data show CDR1 as LNHDA and CDR2 as SQIVND (reference sequence). The CDR3 DNA reads as TGTGCCAGTAGTACGCGGAGTACCTCAGGGACAGATACGCAGTATTTT. Translated, it gives CASSTRSTSGTDTQYF.

The V call is TRBV27, the J call TRBJ2-1, with no clear D. V was clipped by 3 bases and J by 8 bases, with 8 bases between them. The CDR3 loop spans 12 amino acids. Per the germline V gene, CDR1 is MNHEY and CDR2 is SMNVEV (reference sequence). As DNA, the CDR3 is TGTGCCAGCAGTTTTAAGGGCCATGAGCAGTTCTTC. Translating gives CASSFKGHEQFF.